The 17 T cell receptor beta chains in this list originate from one sample, sequenced in a study of radiotherapy plus CTLA-4 blockade in lung cancer. Method: immunoSEQ multiplex PCR; TCRdb's copy keeps in-frame clones and lacks some. The sample lists tens of thousands of clones, approximately 81% occurring once. This material consisted of peripheral blood, taken from a patient treated with radiotherapy plus ipilimumab. The receptors originated from a human donor with non-small cell lung cancer that progressed on radiotherapy plus ipilimumab.

V gene TRBV4-3 combines with J gene TRBJ1-1; 7 bases map to TRBD1. Germline trimming cut 0 bases from V and 1 base from J; bases unmatched to any gene: 5. The germline gives CDR1 LGHNA, CDR2 YSLEER. There are 16 residues in the CDR3. CDR3 sequence: CASSQEVNRGNTEAFF. CDR3 bases: TGCGCCAGCAGCCAAGAAGTAAACAGGGGGAACACTGAAGCTTTCTTT.

The chain employs TRBV4-1 and TRBJ2-2; D possibly corresponds to TRBD1 (6 bases). Germline V gives CDR1 MGHRA, CDR2 YSYEKL. The CDR3 has 15 amino acids. Between the trimmed V and J ends, which lost 5 bases and 6 bases, there was a span of 16 bases. The CDR3 DNA sequence: TGCGCCAGCAGCTGGGACACCGGTTGGGCCGGGGAGCTGTTTTTT. It yields the protein CASSWDTGWAGELFF.

The chain carries TRBV5-1 and TRBJ2-1, with 8 bases aligning to TRBD2. V was clipped by 3 bases and J by 3 bases; unmatched bases: 8. This CDR3 contains 16 residues. CDR1 and CDR2 (germline): SGHRS, YFSETQ. CDR3 DNA sequence: TGCGCCAGCAGCTCCACGGGACTAGGATTCTACAATGAGCAGTTCTTC. It codes for CASSSTGLGFYNEQFF.

This clone was observed a few times. The chain recombines TRBV10-3 with TRBJ2-1; 10 nucleotides agree with TRBD1. Germline V gene lookup returns CDR1 ENHRY and CDR2 SYGVKD. Trimming took 11 bases from V and 6 from J; bases not matched to a gene: 10. This CDR3 is built from 14 residues. The CDR3 bases are TGTGCCGTCGCCCGGACAGGGGGTTCCAATGAGCAGTTCTTC. Protein sequence: CAVARTGGSNEQFF.

CDR3 DNA sequence: TGTGCCATCAGTGAGTCGGAGGTCGCAGCCAAAAACATTCAGTACTTC. The encoded protein is CAISESEVAAKNIQYF. This chain links TRBV10-3 with TRBJ2-4; a possible D gene is TRBD2 (5 bases). There are 16 residues in the CDR3. Per the germline V gene, CDR1 is ENHRY and CDR2 is SYGVKD. V lost 0 bases to trimming and J lost 0 bases, with 9 bases between them.

The gene calls are TRBV5-6 and TRBJ2-1, with 8 nucleotides matching TRBD2. Unmatched junction bases numbered 5, after V lost 3 bases and J lost 0 bases. Germline CDR1 is SGHDT and CDR2 is YYEEEE. This CDR3 region has 16 residues. CDR3 in DNA: TGTGCCAGCAGCTCGCGACTAGCGAGCTCCTACAATGAGCAGTTCTTC. This sequence encodes CASSSRLASSYNEQFF.

This chain joins TRBV27 and TRBJ1-5; D is possibly TRBD1 (5 bases). Trimming pared 5 bases from V and 3 bases from J, leaving 14 bases between. This CDR3 is built from 15 residues. Germline V gene data show CDR1 as MNHEY and CDR2 as SMNVEV (reference sequence). The CDR3 region is CASSPQDSYNQPQHF. CDR3 coding DNA: TGTGCCAGCAGTCCCCAAGACAGCTACAATCAGCCCCAGCATTTT.

The chain uses TRBV6-1 and TRBJ2-6; unclear D gene. Trimming took 2 bases from V and 0 from J, leaving 17 bases between them. Germline lookup yields CDR1 MNHNS and CDR2 SASEGT. The CDR3 length is 19 residues. CDR3 DNA sequence: TGTGCCAGCAGTGAATCGAGCCACCTGCGGATCTCTGGGGCCAACGTCCTGACTTTC. Its translation is CASSESSHLRISGANVLTF.

This sequence joins TRBV7-6 and TRBJ1-1; D unclear. V dropped 1 base and J dropped 0 bases, with 9 bases sitting between them. The germline V gene has CDR1 SGHVS and CDR2 FNYEAQ. CDR3 size: 15 residues. In nucleotides, the CDR3 is TGTGCCAGCAGCTTAGATCGGGCCATGAACACTGAAGCTTTCTTT. Protein: CASSLDRAMNTEAFF.

V is TRBV6-1 and J is TRBJ2-7, with TRBD1 as a possible D gene (6 bases). Trimming cost V 6 bases and J 2 bases, with 14 bases left between them. The CDR3 runs to 14 residues. Per the germline V gene, CDR1 is MNHNS and CDR2 is SASEGT. In DNA form, the CDR3 reads TGTGCCAGCAGGGCTAGACAGGAGCCCTACGAGCAGTACTTC. Encoded protein: CASRARQEPYEQYF.

The V and J genes are TRBV27 and TRBJ1-6; 10 nucleotides line up with TRBD1. The germline CDR1 and CDR2 sequences are MNHEY and SMNVEV (reference sequence). The V and J ends lost 5 bases and 5 bases, in that order; junction bases with no gene match: 9. The CDR3 spans 17 residues. CDR3 DNA: TGTGCCAGCAGTCCGACAGGGGGCAAAATCCATAATTCACCCCTCCACTTT. Amino acids: CASSPTGGKIHNSPLHF.

The chain has TRBV28 and TRBJ2-7, with D uncertain. The CDR3 extends over 14 amino acids. Per the germline V gene, CDR1 is MDHEN and CDR2 is SYDVKM. V dropped 4 bases and J dropped 0 bases, with 10 bases sitting between them. The CDR3 region is CASSSGTISYEQYF. In nucleotides, the CDR3 is TGTGCCAGCAGTTCCGGTACAATCTCCTACGAGCAGTACTTC.

The chain joins TRBV27 to TRBJ1-1; possible D gene TRBD1, 5 bases. Trimming left V 4 bases short and J 0 bases short, with 12 bases between. CDR1 MNHEY and CDR2 SMNVEV come from the germline V gene (reference sequence). The CDR3 spans 15 residues. The DNA of the CDR3 is TGTGCCAGCAGTTCCGGGGCGGGGTTGAACACTGAAGCTTTCTTT. This sequence encodes CASSSGAGLNTEAFF.

This clone was detected only once. This chain connects TRBV5-6 to TRBJ2-1, with TRBD1 as a possible D gene (6 bases). CDR1 and CDR2 (germline): SGHDT, YYEEEE. V gave up 4 bases and J gave up 2 bases, with 10 bases separating them. This CDR3 has 14 amino acids. This chain's CDR3 is CASSTGTTYNEQFF. CDR3 nucleotide sequence: TGTGCCAGCAGCACCGGGACAACCTACAATGAGCAGTTCTTC.

The chain couples TRBV6-6 to TRBJ1-1; 9 bases agree with TRBD1. V was clipped by 6 bases and J by 1 base; unmatched bases: 3. This CDR3 is 14 amino acids long. Germline CDR1 reads MNHNY; CDR2 reads SVGAGI (reference sequence). CDR3 loop: CASRQQGANTEAFF. CDR3 in DNA: TGTGCCAGCAGACAACAGGGGGCGAACACTGAAGCTTTCTTT.

The sample holds one count of this clone. The chain links TRBV5-1 to TRBJ1-1; D possibly corresponds to TRBD1 (5 bases). The V end lost 1 base, the J end lost 0 bases, and 13 bases lay between the germline ends. CDR1 and CDR2 (germline): SGHRS, YFSETQ. The CDR3 consists of 16 residues. This CDR3 is CASSLSREGMNTEAFF. CDR3 DNA sequence: TGCGCCAGCAGCTTGTCCAGGGAGGGAATGAACACTGAAGCTTTCTTT.

The chain combines TRBV6-1 with TRBJ1-2; D uncertain. The CDR3 extends over 14 amino acids. Trimming took off 5 bases at V and 6 bases at J, with 16 bases between the two ends. The germline CDR1 and CDR2 sequences are MNHNS and SASEGT. CDR3 protein: CASSLTRLTHGYTF. The CDR3 DNA reads TGTGCCAGCAGTCTAACCCGACTTACCCATGGCTACACCTTC.